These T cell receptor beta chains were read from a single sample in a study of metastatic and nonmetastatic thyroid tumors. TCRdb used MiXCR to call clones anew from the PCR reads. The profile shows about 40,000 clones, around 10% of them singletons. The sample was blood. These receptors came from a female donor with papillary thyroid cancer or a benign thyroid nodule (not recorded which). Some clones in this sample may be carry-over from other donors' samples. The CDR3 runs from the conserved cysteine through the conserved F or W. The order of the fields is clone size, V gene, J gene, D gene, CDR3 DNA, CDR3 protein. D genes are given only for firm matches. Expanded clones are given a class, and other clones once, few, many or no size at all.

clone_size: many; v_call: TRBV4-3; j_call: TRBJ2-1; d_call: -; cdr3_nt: TGCGCCAGCAGCCGCAGGTCGTATGACAATGAGCAGTTCTTC; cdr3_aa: CASSRRSYDNEQFF
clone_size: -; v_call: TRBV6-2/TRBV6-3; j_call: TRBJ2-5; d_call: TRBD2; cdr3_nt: TGTGCCAGCAGTCTACTAGCGGGGGTGGATACCCAGTACTTC; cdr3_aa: CASSLLAGVDTQYF
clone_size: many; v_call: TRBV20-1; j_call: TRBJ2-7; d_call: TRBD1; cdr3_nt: TGCAGTGCTAGAGACCGGGACAGTGGCTTCTACGAGCAGTACTTC; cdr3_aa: CSARDRDSGFYEQYF
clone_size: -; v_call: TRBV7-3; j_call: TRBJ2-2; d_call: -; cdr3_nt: TGTGCAAGCAGCTCTAGCAACAGGGCCACCGGGGAGCTGTCTTTT; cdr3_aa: CASSSSNRATGELSF
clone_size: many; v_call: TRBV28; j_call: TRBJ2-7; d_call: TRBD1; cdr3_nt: TGTGCCAGCAGTCCGGAGACAGGGACCTCCTACGAGCAGTACTTC; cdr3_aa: CASSPETGTSYEQYF
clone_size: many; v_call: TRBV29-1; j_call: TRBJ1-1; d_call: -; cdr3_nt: TGCAGCGTTGTCCCCGGAATGAACACTGAAGCTTTCTTT; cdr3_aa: CSVVPGMNTEAFF
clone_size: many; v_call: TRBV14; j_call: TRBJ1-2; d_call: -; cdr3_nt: TGTGCCAGCAGCCAAGCCCGGGCCGGCTACACCTTC; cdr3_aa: CASSQARAGYTF
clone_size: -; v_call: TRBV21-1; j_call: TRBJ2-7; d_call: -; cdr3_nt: TGTGCCAGCAGCAGAAGAGTCATTTGGTTTACCGGGACTAGCGGGAGCGAAGACGAGCAGTACTTC; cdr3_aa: CASSRRVIWFTGTSGSEDEQYF
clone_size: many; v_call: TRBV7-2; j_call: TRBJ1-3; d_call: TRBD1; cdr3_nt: TGTGCCAGCAGCTACTACTCGGGACAGGTCTCTGGAAACACCATATATTTT; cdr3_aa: CASSYYSGQVSGNTIYF
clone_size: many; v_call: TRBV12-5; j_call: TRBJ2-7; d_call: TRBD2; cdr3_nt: TGTGCTAGTGGTCCGTACCTCTTGGGGGGGAGCTCCTACGAGCAGTACTTC; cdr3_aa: CASGPYLLGGSSYEQYF
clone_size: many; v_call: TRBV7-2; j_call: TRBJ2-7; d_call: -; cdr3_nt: TGTGCCAGCAGCTTACTCGGCCTAAGCTCCTACGAGCAGTACTTC; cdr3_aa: CASSLLGLSSYEQYF
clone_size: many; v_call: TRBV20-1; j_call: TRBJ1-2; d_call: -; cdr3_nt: TGCAGTGCCCCGGACAGCTACTATGGCTACACCTTC; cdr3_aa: CSAPDSYYGYTF
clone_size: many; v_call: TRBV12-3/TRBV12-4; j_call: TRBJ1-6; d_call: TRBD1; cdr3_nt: TGTGCCAGCAATAGACAGGGCGGTGATTCACCCCTCCACTTT; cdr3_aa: CASNRQGGDSPLHF
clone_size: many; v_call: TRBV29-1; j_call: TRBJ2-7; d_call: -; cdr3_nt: TGCAGCGTTAACGCAGGGGCCGCATACGAGCAGTACTTC; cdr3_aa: CSVNAGAAYEQYF
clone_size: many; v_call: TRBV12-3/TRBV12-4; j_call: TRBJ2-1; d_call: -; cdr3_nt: TGTGCCAGCACGAGCAACCCCAATGAGCAGTTCTTC; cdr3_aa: CASTSNPNEQFF
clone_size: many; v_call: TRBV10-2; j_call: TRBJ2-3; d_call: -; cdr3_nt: TGCGCCAGCAGTGGGGCTTCGGCAGGGAGTTTCACAGATACGCAGTATTTT; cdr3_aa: CASSGASAGSFTDTQYF
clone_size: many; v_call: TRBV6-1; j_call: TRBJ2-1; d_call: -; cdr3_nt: TGTGCCAGCAGCTCGAGCCTCGGGGTCTACAATGAGCAGTTCTTC; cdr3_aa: CASSSSLGVYNEQFF
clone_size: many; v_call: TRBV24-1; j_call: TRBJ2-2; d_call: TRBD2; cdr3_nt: TGTGCCACCCTAGCGGGAGGGACCGGGGAGCTGTTTTTT; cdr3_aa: CATLAGGTGELFF
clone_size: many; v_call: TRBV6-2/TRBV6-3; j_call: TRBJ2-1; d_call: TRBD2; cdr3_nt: TGTGCCAGCAGTTACTCCCTAGCGGGAGGATCAGATGAGCAGTTCTTC; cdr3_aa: CASSYSLAGGSDEQFF
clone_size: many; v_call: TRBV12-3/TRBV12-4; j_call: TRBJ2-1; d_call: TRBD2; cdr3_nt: TGTGCCAGCAGTTTAGAGGGACTAGCGGGAGTCGGGGAGCAGTTCTTC; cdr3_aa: CASSLEGLAGVGEQFF
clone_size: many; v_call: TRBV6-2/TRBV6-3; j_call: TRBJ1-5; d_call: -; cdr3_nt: TGTGCCAGCAGTTACCCTGGGCCGGGGAATCAGCCCCAGCATTTT; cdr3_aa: CASSYPGPGNQPQHF
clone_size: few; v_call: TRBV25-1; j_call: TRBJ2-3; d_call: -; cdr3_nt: TGTGCCAGCACGGCCGGGAGCGGGTGGGCAGATACGCAGTATTTT; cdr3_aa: CASTAGSGWADTQYF
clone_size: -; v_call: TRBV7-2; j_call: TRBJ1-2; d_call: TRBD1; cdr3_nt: TGTGCCAGCAGCTTAAGACAGGGAGGAAGCTATGGCTACACCTTC; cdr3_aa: CASSLRQGGSYGYTF
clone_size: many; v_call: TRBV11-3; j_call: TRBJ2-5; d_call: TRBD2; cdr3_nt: TGTGCCAGCAGCTTAAGCGGGAATACAGAGACCCAGTACTTC; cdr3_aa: CASSLSGNTETQYF
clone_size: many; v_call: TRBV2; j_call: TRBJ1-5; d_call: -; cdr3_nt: TGTGCCAGCAATATAGGGGCTAACCGGAGCAATCAGCCCCAGCATTTT; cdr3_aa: CASNIGANRSNQPQHF
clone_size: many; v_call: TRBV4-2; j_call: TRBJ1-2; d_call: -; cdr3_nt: TGTGCCAGCAGCCAGGGAGGGGAGATATTGAACTATGGCTACACCTTC; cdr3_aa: CASSQGGEILNYGYTF
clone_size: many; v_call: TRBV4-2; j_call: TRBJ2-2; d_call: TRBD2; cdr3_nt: TGTGCCAGCAGCCAAGATCTAGCGGGAGCGGGTACCGGGGAGCTGTTTTTT; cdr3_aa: CASSQDLAGAGTGELFF
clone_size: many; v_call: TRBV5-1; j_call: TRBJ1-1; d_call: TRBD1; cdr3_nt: TGCGCCAGCAGCTTGGGGCAGGGGGGAACTGAAGCTTTCTTT; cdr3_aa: CASSLGQGGTEAFF
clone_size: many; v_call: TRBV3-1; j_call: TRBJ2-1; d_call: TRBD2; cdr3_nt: TGTGCCCGAAGGACTAGCGGTCTCTACAATGAGCAGTTCTTC; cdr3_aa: CARRTSGLYNEQFF
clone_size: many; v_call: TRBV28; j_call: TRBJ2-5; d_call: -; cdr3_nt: TGTGCCAGCAGTAACCTCGGACAGAAAGAGACCCAGTACTTC; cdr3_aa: CASSNLGQKETQYF
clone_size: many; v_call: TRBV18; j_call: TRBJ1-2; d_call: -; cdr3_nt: TGTGCCAGCTCACCCGTCCAGGTCTATGGCTACACCTTC; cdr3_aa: CASSPVQVYGYTF
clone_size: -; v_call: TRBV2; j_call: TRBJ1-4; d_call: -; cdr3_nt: TGTGCCAGCAGGAGCCGGGCCAGCCGTATCGGGTCGTCTGAAAAACTGTTTTTT; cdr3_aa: CASRSRASRIGSSEKLFF